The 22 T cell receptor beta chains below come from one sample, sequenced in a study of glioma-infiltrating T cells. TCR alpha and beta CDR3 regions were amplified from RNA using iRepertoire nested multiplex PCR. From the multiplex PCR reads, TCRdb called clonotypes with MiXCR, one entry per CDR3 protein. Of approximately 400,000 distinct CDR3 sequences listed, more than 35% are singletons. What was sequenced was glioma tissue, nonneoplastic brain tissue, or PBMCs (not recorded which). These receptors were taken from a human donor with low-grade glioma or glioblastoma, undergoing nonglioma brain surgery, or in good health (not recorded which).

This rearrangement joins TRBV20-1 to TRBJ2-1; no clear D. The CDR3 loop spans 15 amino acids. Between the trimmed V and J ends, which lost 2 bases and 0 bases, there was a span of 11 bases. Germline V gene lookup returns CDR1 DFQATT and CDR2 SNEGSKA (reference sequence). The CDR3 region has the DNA TGCAGTGCTAGATGGGATTTGAGCTCCTACAATGAGCAGTTCTTC. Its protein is CSARWDLSSYNEQFF.

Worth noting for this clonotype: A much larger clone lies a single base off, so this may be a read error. CDR3 loop: CASSHSGNQETQYF. DNA of the CDR3: TGTGCCAGCAGTCACTCGGGTAACCAAGAGACCCAGTACTTC. V gene TRBV6-2 or TRBV6-3 combines with J gene TRBJ2-5; D gene uncertain. Germline assignment: CDR1 MNHEY and CDR2 SVGEGT. The CDR3 covers 14 residues.

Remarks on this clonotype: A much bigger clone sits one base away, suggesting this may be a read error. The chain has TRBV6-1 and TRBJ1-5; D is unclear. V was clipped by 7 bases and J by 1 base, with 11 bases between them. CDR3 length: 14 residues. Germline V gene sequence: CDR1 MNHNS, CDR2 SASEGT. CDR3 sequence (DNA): TGTGCCAGCAATGGAGAGGGAAGCAATCAGCCCCAGCATTTT. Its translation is CASNGEGSNQPQHF.

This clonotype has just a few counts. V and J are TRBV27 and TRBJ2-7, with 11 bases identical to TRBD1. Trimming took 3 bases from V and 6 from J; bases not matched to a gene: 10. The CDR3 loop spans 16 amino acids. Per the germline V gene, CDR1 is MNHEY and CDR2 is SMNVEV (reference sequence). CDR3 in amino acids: CASSFYSGTGGSEQYF. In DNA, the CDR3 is TGTGCCAGCAGTTTCTACTCCGGGACAGGGGGAAGCGAGCAGTACTTC.

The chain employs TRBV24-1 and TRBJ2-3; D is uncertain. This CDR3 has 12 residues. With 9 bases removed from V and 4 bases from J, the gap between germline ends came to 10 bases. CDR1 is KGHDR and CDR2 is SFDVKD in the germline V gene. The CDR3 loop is CATAGSPDTQYF. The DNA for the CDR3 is TGTGCCACCGCCGGAAGTCCAGATACGCAGTATTTT.

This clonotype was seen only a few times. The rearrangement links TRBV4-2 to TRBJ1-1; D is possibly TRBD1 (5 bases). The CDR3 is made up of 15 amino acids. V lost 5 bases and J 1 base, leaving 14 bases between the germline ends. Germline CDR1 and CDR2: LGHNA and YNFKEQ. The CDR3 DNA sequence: TGTGCCAGCAGCGCCCGGACACAGAAGAACACTGAAGCTTTCTTT. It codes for CASSARTQKNTEAFF.

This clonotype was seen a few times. CDR3 loop: CAGGALTGPTNVLTF. Written as DNA, the CDR3 is TGTGCCGGCGGGGCCCTGACAGGGCCTACCAACGTCCTGACTTTC. The chain couples TRBV25-1 to TRBJ2-6, with D maybe TRBD1 (7 bases). Trimming cost V 11 bases and J 8 bases, with 22 bases left between them. CDR1 and CDR2 from the germline V gene are MGHDK and SYGVNS. There are 15 residues in the CDR3.

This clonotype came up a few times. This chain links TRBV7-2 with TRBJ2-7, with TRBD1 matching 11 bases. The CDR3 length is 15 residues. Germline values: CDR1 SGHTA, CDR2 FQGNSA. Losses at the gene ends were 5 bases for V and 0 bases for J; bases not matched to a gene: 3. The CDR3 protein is CASSAGTGGSYEQYF. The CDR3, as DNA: TGTGCCAGCAGCGCCGGGACAGGGGGCTCCTACGAGCAGTACTTC.

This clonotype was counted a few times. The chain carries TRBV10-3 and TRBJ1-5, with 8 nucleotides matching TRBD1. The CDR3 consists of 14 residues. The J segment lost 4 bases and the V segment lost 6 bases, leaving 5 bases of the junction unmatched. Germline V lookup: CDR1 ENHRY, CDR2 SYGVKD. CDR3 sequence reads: CAISPGQGNQPQHF. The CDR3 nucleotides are TGTGCCATCAGCCCCGGACAGGGTAATCAGCCCCAGCATTTT.

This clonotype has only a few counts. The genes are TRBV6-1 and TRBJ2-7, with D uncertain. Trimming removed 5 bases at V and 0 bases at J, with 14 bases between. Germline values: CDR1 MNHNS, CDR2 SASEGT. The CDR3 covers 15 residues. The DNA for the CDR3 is TGTGCCAGCAGTCCTGCACAGCCTTCCTCCTACGAGCAGTACTTC. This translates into CASSPAQPSSYEQYF.

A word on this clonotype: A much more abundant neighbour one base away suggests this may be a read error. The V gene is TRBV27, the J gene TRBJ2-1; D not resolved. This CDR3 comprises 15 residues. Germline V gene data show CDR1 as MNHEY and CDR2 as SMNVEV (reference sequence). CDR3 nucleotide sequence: TGTGCCAGCAGCCAGCAAAAGCTGTCCCCCAATGAGCAGCTCTTC. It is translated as CASSQQKLSPNEQLF.

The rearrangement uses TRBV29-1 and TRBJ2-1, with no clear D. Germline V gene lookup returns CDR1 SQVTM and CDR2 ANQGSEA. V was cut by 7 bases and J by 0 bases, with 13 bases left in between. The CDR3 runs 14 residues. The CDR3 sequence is CSALDGYSYNEQFF. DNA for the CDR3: TGCAGCGCCTTGGACGGATACTCCTACAATGAGCAGTTCTTC.

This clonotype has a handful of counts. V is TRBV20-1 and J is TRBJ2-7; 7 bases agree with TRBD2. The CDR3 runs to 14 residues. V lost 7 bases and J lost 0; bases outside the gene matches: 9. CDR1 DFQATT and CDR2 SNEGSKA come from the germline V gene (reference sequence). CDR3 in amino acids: CSVRGGPNSYEQYF. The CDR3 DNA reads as TGCAGTGTGCGCGGGGGTCCCAACTCCTACGAGCAGTACTTC.

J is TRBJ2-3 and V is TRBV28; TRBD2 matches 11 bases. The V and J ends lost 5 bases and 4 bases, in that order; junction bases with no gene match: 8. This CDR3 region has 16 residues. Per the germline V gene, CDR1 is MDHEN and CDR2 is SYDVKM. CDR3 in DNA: TGTGCCAGCAGTCCCCAGGTAGCGGGAGGGGCAGATACGCAGTATTTT. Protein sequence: CASSPQVAGGADTQYF. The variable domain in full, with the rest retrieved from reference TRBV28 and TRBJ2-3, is DVKVTQSSRYLVKRTGEKVFLECVQDMDHENMFWYRQDPGLGLRLIYFSYDVKMKEKGDIPEGYSVSREKKERFSLILESASTNQTSMYLCASSPQVAGGADTQYFGPGTRLTVL.

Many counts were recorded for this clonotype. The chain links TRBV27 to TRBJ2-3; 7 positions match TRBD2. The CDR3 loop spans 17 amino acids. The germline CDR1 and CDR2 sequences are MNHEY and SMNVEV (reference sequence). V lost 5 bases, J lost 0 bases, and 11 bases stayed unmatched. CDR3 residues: CASSPLGGDHSTDTQYF. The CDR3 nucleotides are TGTGCCAGCAGTCCCCTGGGGGGGGATCATAGCACAGATACGCAGTATTTT.

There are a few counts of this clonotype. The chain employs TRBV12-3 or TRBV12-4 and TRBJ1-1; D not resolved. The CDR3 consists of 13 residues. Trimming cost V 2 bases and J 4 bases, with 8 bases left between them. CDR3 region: CASSLIMSTEAFF. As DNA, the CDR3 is TGTGCCAGCAGTTTAATCATGAGCACTGAAGCTTTCTTT.

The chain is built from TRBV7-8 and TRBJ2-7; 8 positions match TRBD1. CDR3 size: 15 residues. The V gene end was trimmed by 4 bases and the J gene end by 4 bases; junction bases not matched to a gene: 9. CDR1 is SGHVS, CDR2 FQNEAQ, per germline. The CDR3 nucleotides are TGTGCCAGCAGCTCCCGCAGCAGGGGGCAATACGAGCAGTACTTC. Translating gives CASSSRSRGQYEQYF.

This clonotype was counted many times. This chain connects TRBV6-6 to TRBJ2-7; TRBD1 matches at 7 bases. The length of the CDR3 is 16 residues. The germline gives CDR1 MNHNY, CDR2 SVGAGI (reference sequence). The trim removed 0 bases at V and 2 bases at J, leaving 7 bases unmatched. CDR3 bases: TGTGCCAGCAGTTACTCGAGGACAGGTAGTCCCTACGAGCAGTACTTC. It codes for CASSYSRTGSPYEQYF.

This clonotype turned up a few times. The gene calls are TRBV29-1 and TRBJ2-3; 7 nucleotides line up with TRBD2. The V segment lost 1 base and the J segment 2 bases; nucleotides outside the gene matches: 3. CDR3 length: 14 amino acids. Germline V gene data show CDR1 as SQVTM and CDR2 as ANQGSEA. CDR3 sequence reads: CSVEVGGYTDTQYF. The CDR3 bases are TGCAGCGTTGAAGTCGGGGGGTACACAGATACGCAGTATTTT.

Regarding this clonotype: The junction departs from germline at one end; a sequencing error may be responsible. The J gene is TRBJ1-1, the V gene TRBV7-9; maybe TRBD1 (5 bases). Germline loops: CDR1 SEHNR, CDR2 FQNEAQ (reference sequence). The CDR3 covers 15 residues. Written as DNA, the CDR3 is TGTGCCAGCAGCTCTTCCCAGGGCTTTTGGACTGAAGCTTCCTTT. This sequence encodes CASSSSQGFWTEASF.

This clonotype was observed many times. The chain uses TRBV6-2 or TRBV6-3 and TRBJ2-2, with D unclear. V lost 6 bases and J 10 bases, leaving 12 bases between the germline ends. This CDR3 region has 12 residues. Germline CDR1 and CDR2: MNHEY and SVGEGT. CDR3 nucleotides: TGTGCCAGCAGACTACAAGGGCAGGAGCTGTTTTTT. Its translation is CASRLQGQELFF.

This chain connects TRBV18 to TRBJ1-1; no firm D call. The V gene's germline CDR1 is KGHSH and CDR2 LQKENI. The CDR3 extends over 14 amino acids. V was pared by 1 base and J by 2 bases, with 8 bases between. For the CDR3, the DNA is TGTGCCAGCTCACCACTAGCACTTAACACTGAAGCTTTCTTT. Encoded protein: CASSPLALNTEAFF.